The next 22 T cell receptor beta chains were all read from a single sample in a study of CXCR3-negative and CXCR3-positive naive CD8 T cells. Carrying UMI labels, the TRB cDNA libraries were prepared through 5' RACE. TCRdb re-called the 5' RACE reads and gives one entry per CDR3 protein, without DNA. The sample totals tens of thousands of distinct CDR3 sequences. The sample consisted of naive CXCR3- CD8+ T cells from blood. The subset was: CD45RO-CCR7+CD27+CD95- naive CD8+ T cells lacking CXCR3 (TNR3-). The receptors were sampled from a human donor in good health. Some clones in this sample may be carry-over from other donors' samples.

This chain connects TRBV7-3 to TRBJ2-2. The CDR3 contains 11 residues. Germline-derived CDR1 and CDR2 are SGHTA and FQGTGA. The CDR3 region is CASSTSGELFF.

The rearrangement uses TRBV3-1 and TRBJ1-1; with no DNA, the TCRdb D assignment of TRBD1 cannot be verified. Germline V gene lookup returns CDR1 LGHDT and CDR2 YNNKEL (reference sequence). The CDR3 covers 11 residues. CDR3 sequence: CASSPGAEAFF.

This CDR3 is CASSLFSFRELFF. This chain connects TRBV14 to TRBJ2-2. Germline values: CDR1 SGHDN, CDR2 FVKESK. This CDR3 has 13 amino acids.

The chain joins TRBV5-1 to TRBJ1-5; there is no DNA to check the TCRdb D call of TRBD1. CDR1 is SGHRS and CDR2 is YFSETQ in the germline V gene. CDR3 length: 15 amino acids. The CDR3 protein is CASSSTGGGNQPQHF.

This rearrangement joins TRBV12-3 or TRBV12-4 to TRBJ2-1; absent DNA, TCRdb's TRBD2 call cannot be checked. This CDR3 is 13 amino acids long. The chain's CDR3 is CASSTGRPFGQFF.

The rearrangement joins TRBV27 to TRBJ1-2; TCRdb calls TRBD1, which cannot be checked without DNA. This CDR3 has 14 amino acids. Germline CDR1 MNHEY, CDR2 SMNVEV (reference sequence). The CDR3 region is CASRFGQGIGGYTF.

The CDR3 sequence: CSVEVLQGRQETQYF. The genes are TRBV29-1 and TRBJ2-5; TCRdb outputs TRBD1, but without DNA this stays unchecked. The CDR3 sequence is 15 residues long. Germline CDR1 and CDR2: SQVTM and ANQGSEA.

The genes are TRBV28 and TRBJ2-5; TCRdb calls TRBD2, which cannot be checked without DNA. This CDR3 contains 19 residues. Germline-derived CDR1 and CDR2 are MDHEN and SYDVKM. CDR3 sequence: CASSQPGLAASGIQETQYF.

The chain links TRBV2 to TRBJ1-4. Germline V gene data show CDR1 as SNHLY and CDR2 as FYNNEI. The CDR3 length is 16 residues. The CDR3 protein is CASIEGWSAGNEKLFF. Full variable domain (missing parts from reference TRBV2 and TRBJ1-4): EPEVTQTPSHQVTQMGQEVILRCVPISNHLYFYWYRQILGQKVEFLVSFYNNEISEKSEIFDDQFSVERPDGSNFTLKIRSTKLEDSAMYFCASIEGWSAGNEKLFFGSGTQLSVL.

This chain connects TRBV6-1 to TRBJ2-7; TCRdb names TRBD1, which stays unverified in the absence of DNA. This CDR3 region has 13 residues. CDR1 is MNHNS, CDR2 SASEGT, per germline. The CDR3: CASSFLGAREQYF.

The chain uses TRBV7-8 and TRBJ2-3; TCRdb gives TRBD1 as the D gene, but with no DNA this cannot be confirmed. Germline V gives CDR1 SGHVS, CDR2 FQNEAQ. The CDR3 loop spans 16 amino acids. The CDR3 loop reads CASSLEGTVSTDTQYF.

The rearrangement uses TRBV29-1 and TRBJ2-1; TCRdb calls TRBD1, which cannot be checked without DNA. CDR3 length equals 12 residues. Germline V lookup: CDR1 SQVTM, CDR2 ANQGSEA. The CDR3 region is CSVEGGAFEQFF.

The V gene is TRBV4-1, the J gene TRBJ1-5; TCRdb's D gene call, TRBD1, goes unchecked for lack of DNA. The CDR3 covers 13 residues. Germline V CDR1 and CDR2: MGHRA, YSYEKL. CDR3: CASSQVAPQPQHF.

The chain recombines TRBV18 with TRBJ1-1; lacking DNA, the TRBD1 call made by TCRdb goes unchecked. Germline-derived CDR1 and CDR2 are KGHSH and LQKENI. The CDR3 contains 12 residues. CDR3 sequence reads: CASSPGGAEAFF. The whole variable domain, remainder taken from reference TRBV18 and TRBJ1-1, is NAGVMQNPRHLVRRRGQEARLRCSPMKGHSHVYWYRQLPEEGLKFMVYLQKENIIDESGMPKERFSAEFPKEGPSILRIQQVVRGDSAAYFCASSPGGAEAFFGQGTRLTVV.

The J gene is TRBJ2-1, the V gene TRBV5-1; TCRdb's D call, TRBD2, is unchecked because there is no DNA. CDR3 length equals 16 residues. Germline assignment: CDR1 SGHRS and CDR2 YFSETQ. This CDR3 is CASSPRSGPPYNEQFF. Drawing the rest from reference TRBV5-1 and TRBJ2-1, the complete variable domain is KAGVTQTPRYLIKTRGQQVTLSCSPISGHRSVSWYQQTPGQGLQFLFEYFSETQRNKGNFPGRFSGRQFSNSRSEMNVSTLELGDSALYLCASSPRSGPPYNEQFFGPGTRLTVL.

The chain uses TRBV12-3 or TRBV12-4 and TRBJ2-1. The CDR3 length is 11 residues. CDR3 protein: CASSLVDEQFF.

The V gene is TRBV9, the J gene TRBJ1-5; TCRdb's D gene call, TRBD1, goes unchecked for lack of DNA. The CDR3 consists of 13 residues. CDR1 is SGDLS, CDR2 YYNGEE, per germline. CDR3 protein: CASSVQGSQPQHF.

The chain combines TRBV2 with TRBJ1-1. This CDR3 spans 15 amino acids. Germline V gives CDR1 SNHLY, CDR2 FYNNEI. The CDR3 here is CASSDALGLNTEAFF.

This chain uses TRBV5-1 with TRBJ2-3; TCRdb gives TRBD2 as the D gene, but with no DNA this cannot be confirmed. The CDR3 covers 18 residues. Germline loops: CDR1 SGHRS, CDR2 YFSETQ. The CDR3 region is CASSLSTSGGPYTDTQYF. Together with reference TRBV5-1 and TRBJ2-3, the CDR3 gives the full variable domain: KAGVTQTPRYLIKTRGQQVTLSCSPISGHRSVSWYQQTPGQGLQFLFEYFSETQRNKGNFPGRFSGRQFSNSRSEMNVSTLELGDSALYLCASSLSTSGGPYTDTQYFGPGTRLTVL.

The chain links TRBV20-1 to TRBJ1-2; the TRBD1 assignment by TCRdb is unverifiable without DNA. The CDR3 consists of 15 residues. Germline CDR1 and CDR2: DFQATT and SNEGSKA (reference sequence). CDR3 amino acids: CSARAPGTGIAGYTF.

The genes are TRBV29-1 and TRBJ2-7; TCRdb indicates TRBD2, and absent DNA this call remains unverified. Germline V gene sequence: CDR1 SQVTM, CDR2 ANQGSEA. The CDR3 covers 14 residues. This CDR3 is CSVASNGGVGEQYF.

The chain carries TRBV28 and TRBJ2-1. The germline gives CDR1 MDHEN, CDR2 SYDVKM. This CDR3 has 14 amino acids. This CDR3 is CASSSTGYNNEQFF.